This TCR beta chain appears in the sequencing data of a study of technical replicates of blood from several donors. The assay was immunoSEQ multiplex PCR, and TCRdb's table has in-frame clones only and misses some. The data show some 70,000 clones, approximately 92% seen once. The CDR3 runs 13 residues. In germline, CDR1 is SQVTM, CDR2 ANQGSEA. V lost 6 bases and J lost 5; bases outside the gene matches: 6. Sequencing input: T cells isolated from PBMCs. The V gene is TRBV29-1, the J gene TRBJ1-1, with 10 bases matching TRBD1. The sequence was obtained from a human donor in good health. In DNA form, the CDR3 reads TGCAGCGTCGGGGGACAGGGGCGGACTGAAGCTTTCTTT. It encodes CSVGGQGRTEAFF.